In terms of frequency, the clone carrying this T cell receptor beta chain is medium-sized. Germline values: CDR1 DFQATT, CDR2 SNEGSKA (reference sequence). This CDR3 is 14 amino acids long. For droplet-based sequencing, live CSF cells were sorted using a live/dead marker. The data are from a study of CD8 T cells in cerebrospinal fluid in Alzheimer's disease. TCRdb reprocessed the 10x single-cell sequencing reads and stores each CDR3 protein as one record, lacking DNA. The sample yields about 1,600 distinct CDR3 sequences, of which the top ten take up approximately 10%. The clonotype comes from a human donor in good health. The chain carries TRBV20-1 and TRBJ2-5; the D call from TCRdb, TRBD2, cannot be confirmed without DNA. Sequenced material: cerebrospinal fluid. This CDR3 is CSARKREGGETQYF.